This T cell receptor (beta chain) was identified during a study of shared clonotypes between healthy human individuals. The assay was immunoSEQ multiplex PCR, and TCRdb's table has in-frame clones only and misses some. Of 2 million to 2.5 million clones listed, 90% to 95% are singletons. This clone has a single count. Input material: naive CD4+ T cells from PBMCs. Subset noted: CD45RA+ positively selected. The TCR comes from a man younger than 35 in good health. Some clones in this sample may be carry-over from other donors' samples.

The CDR3: CASSFGGSADTQYF. In DNA form, the CDR3 reads TGTGCCAGCAGCTTCGGCGGGAGCGCAGATACGCAGTATTTT. The V and J genes are TRBV5-4 and TRBJ2-3, with 7 bases that match TRBD2. Per germline, CDR1 SGHNT and CDR2 YYREEE (reference sequence). The V and J ends lost 2 bases and 4 bases, in that order; junction bases with no gene match: 4. The CDR3 totals 14 residues.